Below are 9 T cell receptor beta chains sequenced from a single sample in a study of identical twins. In TCRdb, the 5' RACE reads were re-called with MiXCR into one record per CDR3 protein. The sample yields 200,000 to 300,000 distinct CDR3 sequences, over 9.5% seen once. A further study also used this sample, focusing on yellow fever vaccine responses in identical twins.

Sequenced material: memory (CD45RO+) T cells sorted from blood. These receptors all stem from a young woman in good health.

There are many counts of this clonotype. The chain links TRBV20-1 to TRBJ2-1, with D tentatively TRBD2 (5 bases). Trimming cost V 3 bases and J 5 bases, with 17 bases left between them. Germline CDR1 and CDR2: DFQATT and SNEGSKA (reference sequence). The CDR3 is made up of 15 amino acids. CDR3 amino acids: CSASLSGLDHNEQFF. As DNA, the CDR3 is TGCAGTGCTAGCCTCTCAGGACTGGACCACAATGAGCAGTTCTTC.

This clonotype was recorded a few times. The chain joins TRBV2 to TRBJ1-5; the match to TRBD1 covers 9 bases. V shed 6 bases and J 3 bases; nucleotides not matched to a gene: 3. The CDR3 runs 14 residues. Per the germline V gene, CDR1 is SNHLY and CDR2 is FYNNEI. CDR3 nucleotide sequence: TGTGCCAGCAGGTGGGACAGGGACAATCAGCCCCAGCATTTT. As protein: CASRWDRDNQPQHF.

Points on this clonotype: A much larger clone lies a single base off, so this may be a read error. For the CDR3, the DNA is TGTGCCAGCAGCAAGGACAGGGGGTTTGGGCACCAGCAGTACTTC. As protein: CASSKDRGFGHQQYF. The V gene is TRBV3-1, the J gene TRBJ2-7, with TRBD1 identical over 10 bases. Germline trimming cut 5 bases from V and 8 bases from J; bases unmatched to any gene: 12. The CDR3 runs 15 residues. Per germline, CDR1 LGHDT and CDR2 YNNKEL (reference sequence).

This clonotype was detected only a few times. The chain carries TRBV30 and TRBJ2-3, with 8 bases aligning to TRBD1. This CDR3 spans 14 amino acids. The ends lost 5 bases at V and 1 base at J; junction bases unmatched: 5. From germline, CDR1 is GTSNPN and CDR2 SVGIG (reference sequence). The CDR3 sequence: CAWDRGLGTDTQYF. As DNA, the CDR3 is TGTGCCTGGGACAGGGGATTGGGCACAGATACGCAGTATTTT.

This clonotype has more than one count but fewer than ten. Its ends do not fully match the called genes, so a read error is possible. The J gene is TRBJ2-1, the V gene TRBV9; TRBD2 agrees at 9 bases. The length of the CDR3 is 15 residues. Germline CDR1 reads SGDLS; CDR2 reads YYNGEE. The CDR3 loop is CASSVALAGYNEQFF. Here the CDR3 DNA reads TGTGCCAGCAGCGTAGCTCTAGCGGGGTACAATGAACAGTTCTTC.

This clonotype was seen only a few times. This sequence joins TRBV6-1 and TRBJ1-5, with D tentatively TRBD1 (6 bases). The V end lost 6 bases, the J end lost 2 bases, and 14 bases lay between the germline ends. This CDR3 contains 15 residues. CDR1 and CDR2 from the germline V gene are MNHNS and SASEGT. As DNA, the CDR3 is TGTGCCAGCAGACCCACAGGGAGCGGCAATCAGCCCCAGCATTTT. Translating gives CASRPTGSGNQPQHF.

The chain uses TRBV5-5 and TRBJ1-2; 10 bases align to TRBD1. Germline-derived CDR1 and CDR2 are SGHKS and YYEKEE (reference sequence). CDR3 length equals 15 residues. V trimming: 4 bases; J trimming: 6 bases; junction bases outside the gene matches: 9. The CDR3 loop is CASSQAGTGVDGYTF. CDR3 nucleotides: TGTGCCAGCAGCCAAGCCGGGACAGGGGTGGATGGCTACACCTTC. The full variable domain, its missing parts supplied by reference TRBV5-5 and TRBJ1-2, is DAGVTQSPTHLIKTRGQQVTLRCSPISGHKSVSWYQQVLGQGPQFIFQYYEKEERGRGNFPDRFSARQFPNYSSELNVNALLLGDSALYLCASSQAGTGVDGYTFGSGTRLTVV.

The chain recombines TRBV5-5 with TRBJ2-1, with D tentatively TRBD1 (6 bases). CDR3 length equals 15 residues. V lost 0 bases and J 6 bases, leaving 13 bases between the germline ends. CDR1 is SGHKS and CDR2 is YYEKEE in the germline V gene (reference sequence). The CDR3 bases are TGTGCCAGCAGCTTGGCGAGGGGGTGGAGCAATGAGCAGTTCTTC. This gives the protein CASSLARGWSNEQFF.

The J gene is TRBJ1-3, the V gene TRBV4-1, with D perhaps TRBD1 (6 bases). Per the germline V gene, CDR1 is MGHRA and CDR2 is YSYEKL. The germline V and J ends were trimmed by 2 bases and 0 bases, with 8 bases remaining between them. This CDR3 contains 15 residues. The CDR3 bases are TGCGCCAGCAGCCAAAGGGACACCTCTGGAAACACCATATATTTT. Amino acids: CASSQRDTSGNTIYF.